This entry lists 2 T cell receptor beta chains sequenced from one sample in a study of cytomegalovirus exposure and HLA in healthy donors. Data came from immunoSEQ multiplex PCR; TCRdb stores just in-frame clones and leaves some out. The sample shows some 76,000 clones, approximately 94% of them seen only once. The source material was PBMCs. The origin of the receptors is a woman in her late teens or twenties in good health and CMV-seronegative.

A single count supports this clone. The same CDR3 is also encoded by other DNA sequences in this sample. The chain combines TRBV28 with TRBJ2-7, with D hard to call. Germline lookup yields CDR1 MDHEN and CDR2 SYDVKM. The V gene lost 1 base and the J gene lost 3 bases, with 4 bases spanning the gap. The CDR3 extends over 12 amino acids. The CDR3 DNA follows: TGTGCCAGCAGTTTATCGAGCTACGAGCAGTACTTC. It specifies CASSLSSYEQYF. Based on the CDR3 plus reference TRBV28 and TRBJ2-7, the full variable domain is DVKVTQSSRYLVKRTGEKVFLECVQDMDHENMFWYRQDPGLGLRLIYFSYDVKMKEKGDIPEGYSVSREKKERFSLILESASTNQTSMYLCASSLSSYEQYFGPGTRLTVT.

The chain couples TRBV2 to TRBJ2-7; D is perhaps TRBD1 (5 bases). V was pared by 9 bases and J by 0 bases, with 12 bases between. Germline CDR1 reads SNHLY; CDR2 reads FYNNEI. The CDR3 loop spans 13 amino acids. The DNA for the CDR3 is TGTGCCAGTCGGTCCAGGGCCTCCTACGAGCAGTACTTC. Translating it yields CASRSRASYEQYF. Variable domain in full (rest from reference TRBV2 and TRBJ2-7): EPEVTQTPSHQVTQMGQEVILRCVPISNHLYFYWYRQILGQKVEFLVSFYNNEISEKSEIFDDQFSVERPDGSNFTLKIRSTKLEDSAMYFCASRSRASYEQYFGPGTRLTVT.